Each of the 21 T cell receptor beta chains below was sequenced from the same sample in a study of graft-versus-host responses after intestinal transplantation. Their cognate antigens are unknown. The method was immunoSEQ multiplex PCR; TCRdb's version includes in-frame clones alone and lacks a portion of them. The sample shows over 100,000 clones, roughly 96% of them seen only once. The sample was unstimulated CD8+ T cells sorted from spleen or lymph node cells, taken before intestinal transplant. The receptors originated from a human donor who received an intestinal transplant.

The chain has TRBV5-6 and TRBJ2-7; perhaps TRBD1 as D (6 bases). This CDR3 contains 16 residues. Deletions cut 0 bases from V and 2 bases from J, with 15 bases between. From germline, CDR1 is SGHDT and CDR2 YYEEEE. The CDR3 loop is CASSLGVGTWAYEQYF. The CDR3 DNA reads TGTGCCAGCAGCTTGGGGGTGGGGACATGGGCCTACGAGCAGTACTTC.

V gene TRBV15 combines with J gene TRBJ2-3; D is ambiguous. V was pared by 0 bases and J by 5 bases, with 12 bases between. Germline values: CDR1 LNHNV, CDR2 YYDKDF (reference sequence). The CDR3 covers 15 residues. Here the CDR3 DNA reads TGTGCCACCAGCAGAGATTTGGGGATTGGAGATACGCAGTATTTT. This translates into CATSRDLGIGDTQYF.

V usage is TRBV19 and J usage is TRBJ2-7, with 7 bases aligning to TRBD2. The V gene end was trimmed by 3 bases and the J gene end by 6 bases; junction bases not matched to a gene: 5. CDR1 LNHDA and CDR2 SQIVND come from the germline V gene (reference sequence). The CDR3 is 13 amino acids. The CDR3 DNA reads as TGTGCCAGTAGTATCTCGGCGGGAGTCGAGCAGTACTTC. Residues: CASSISAGVEQYF.

As regards this clone: Relative to the germline gene, one junction end is altered; a read error may explain this. The J gene is TRBJ2-7, the V gene TRBV5-4; perhaps TRBD2 as D (7 bases). Germline V lookup: CDR1 SGHNT, CDR2 YYREEE (reference sequence). The length of the CDR3 is 14 residues. The CDR3 coding sequence is TGCGCCAGCAGCCAAGATAGGGGGGGGAACGAGCAGTACTTC. Translation gives CASSQDRGGNEQYF.

The chain uses TRBV5-6 and TRBJ1-5; a possible D gene is TRBD1 (5 bases). This CDR3 contains 18 residues. V was pared by 0 bases and J by 3 bases, with 19 bases between. From germline, CDR1 is SGHDT and CDR2 YYEEEE. CDR3 in DNA: TGTGCCAGCAGCTTGGGGGGCAGGGAAGGGGACCCCAATCAGCCCCAGCATTTT. Translation gives CASSLGGREGDPNQPQHF.

The gene calls are TRBV7-6 and TRBJ2-3, with 12 nucleotides matching TRBD2. Germline CDR1 and CDR2: SGHVS and FNYEAQ. CDR3 length: 15 amino acids. Germline trimming cut 4 bases from V and 5 bases from J; bases unmatched to any gene: 4. The DNA of the CDR3 is TGTGCCAGCAGCTCTAGCGGGAGGGGCAGAGATACGCAGTATTTT. Protein sequence: CASSSSGRGRDTQYF.

This clone was seen a few times. The V and J genes are TRBV6-1 and TRBJ2-7, with TRBD2 as a possible D gene (6 bases). V lost 2 bases and J 5 bases, leaving 16 bases between the germline ends. The CDR3 runs 15 residues. Germline loops: CDR1 MNHNS, CDR2 SASEGT. The CDR3 DNA reads as TGTGCCAGCAGTGAAAGTGGGCGGGACCCCCACGAGCAGTACTTC. Translating gives CASSESGRDPHEQYF.

The chain couples TRBV7-2 to TRBJ1-1; D perhaps matches TRBD1 (6 bases). The length of the CDR3 is 17 residues. Germline CDR1 reads SGHTA; CDR2 reads FQGNSA. V was pared by 1 base and J by 1 base, with 16 bases between. CDR3 nucleotide sequence: TGTGCCAGCAGCTTAGTAGGAGGCAGGGGTGGGAACACTGAAGCTTTCTTT. Translated, it gives CASSLVGGRGGNTEAFF.

This chain links TRBV19 with TRBJ1-2; no firm D call. CDR1 is LNHDA, CDR2 SQIVND, per germline (reference sequence). Trimming shortened V by 0 bases and J by 8 bases, and 16 bases separated the two germline ends. The CDR3 length is 15 residues. In DNA, the CDR3 is TGTGCCAGTAGTATAGAGGAGGGCCTCGAGGGCGGCTACACCTTC. Protein sequence: CASSIEEGLEGGYTF.

V gene TRBV9 combines with J gene TRBJ2-5; possible D gene TRBD1, 6 bases. The V and J ends lost 2 bases and 7 bases respectively, with 9 bases between them. CDR3 size: 12 residues. From germline, CDR1 is SGDLS and CDR2 YYNGEE. CDR3 DNA sequence: TGTGCCAGCAGCGTGGACAGCGGGACCCAGTACTTC. This encodes CASSVDSGTQYF.

V and J are TRBV5-4 and TRBJ2-2, with TRBD2 as a possible D gene (6 bases). CDR3 length: 18 residues. The germline CDR1 and CDR2 sequences are SGHNT and YYREEE (reference sequence). V lost 4 bases and J lost 5, with 24 bases in between. CDR3 DNA: TGTGCCAGCAGCCTCGTTTTTCCGTGGGGGAGGAGAACCGGGGAGCTGTTTTTT. Protein: CASSLVFPWGRRTGELFF. Full variable domain (outside the CDR3, taken from reference TRBV5-4 and TRBJ2-2): ETGVTQSPTHLIKTRGQQVTLRCSSQSGHNTVSWYQQALGQGPQFIFQYYREEENGRGNFPPRFSGLQFPNYSSELNVNALELDDSALYLCASSLVFPWGRRTGELFFGEGSRLTVL.

The chain couples TRBV9 to TRBJ2-7; D is possibly TRBD2 (6 bases). Trimming removed 3 bases from V and 6 bases from J, with 16 bases in between. This CDR3 has 14 amino acids. Per germline, CDR1 SGDLS and CDR2 YYNGEE. CDR3 in amino acids: CASSGPSLASEQYF. The CDR3 DNA sequence: TGTGCCAGCAGCGGGCCGTCGCTAGCGAGCGAGCAGTACTTC.

The chain joins TRBV27 to TRBJ1-1; 7 bases agree with TRBD1. J lost 4 bases, V lost 0 bases, and 8 bases had no gene match. The CDR3 totals 16 residues. Germline V gives CDR1 MNHEY, CDR2 SMNVEV (reference sequence). The CDR3 DNA follows: TGTGCCAGCAGTTTATCAGGGGGCGGGATGGGCACTGAAGCTTTCTTT. This sequence encodes CASSLSGGGMGTEAFF.

This chain links TRBV21-1 with TRBJ2-7; no check of the table's D call, TRBD2, against the DNA was made. TRBV21-1 is deemed a pseudogene. The CDR3 runs to 15 residues. This chain's CDR3 is CASSNLSPKTYEQYF. DNA of the CDR3: TGTGCCAGCAGCAATCTATCTCCCAAAACCTACGAGCAGTACTTC.

V usage is TRBV28 and J usage is TRBJ2-7; 10 bases are a match to TRBD1. Germline CDR1 reads MDHEN; CDR2 reads SYDVKM. The ends lost 5 bases at V and 0 bases at J; junction bases unmatched: 4. The length of the CDR3 is 15 residues. The CDR3 sequence is CASSGGTGASYEQYF. The CDR3 DNA is TGTGCCAGCAGTGGCGGGACAGGGGCCTCCTACGAGCAGTACTTC.

The rearrangement joins TRBV6-1 to TRBJ1-1, with 8 bases lining up with TRBD1. Germline V gene data show CDR1 as MNHNS and CDR2 as SASEGT. V was clipped by 9 bases and J by 8 bases; unmatched bases: 8. The CDR3 sequence is 12 residues long. CDR3: CASTGGWLEAFF. The CDR3 nucleotides are TGTGCCAGTACAGGGGGGTGGTTGGAAGCTTTCTTT.

This sequence joins TRBV7-2 and TRBJ1-1, with TRBD1 matching over 8 bases. Germline V gene data show CDR1 as SGHTA and CDR2 as FQGNSA. The CDR3 sequence is 14 residues long. V dropped 5 bases and J dropped 6; count of bases not matched to a gene: 8. The CDR3 here is CASSPRTGRAEAFF. For the CDR3, the DNA is TGTGCCAGCAGCCCGCGGACAGGGCGAGCTGAAGCTTTCTTT.

The V and J genes are TRBV5-4 and TRBJ2-1; D gene ambiguous. Germline V lookup: CDR1 SGHNT, CDR2 YYREEE (reference sequence). The CDR3 totals 15 residues. Trimming shortened V by 2 bases and J by 3 bases, and 12 bases separated the two germline ends. CDR3 loop: CASSFQIESYNEQFF. The CDR3, as DNA: TGTGCCAGCAGCTTTCAGATTGAAAGCTACAATGAGCAGTTCTTC.

Of note for this clone: At one boundary the junction diverges from the germline segment, which might be a read error. The chain links TRBV11-1 to TRBJ1-2; maybe TRBD1 (5 bases). Germline assignment: CDR1 SGHAT and CDR2 FQDESV (reference sequence). This CDR3 region has 13 residues. This CDR3 is CASSFVSGYGHTF. CDR3 in DNA: TGTGCCAGCAGCTTTGTTTCAGGGTATGGCCACACCTTC.

The chain recombines TRBV27 with TRBJ2-7; 10 bases agree with TRBD2. The trim removed 3 bases at V and 0 bases at J, leaving 11 bases unmatched. In germline, CDR1 is MNHEY, CDR2 SMNVEV (reference sequence). This CDR3 comprises 18 residues. The CDR3, as DNA: TGTGCCAGCAGTTTTACCGGGCTAACTAGCGGGATCTCCTACGAGCAGTACTTC. Protein product: CASSFTGLTSGISYEQYF.

The rearrangement links TRBV28 to TRBJ2-1; 10 nucleotides match TRBD2. Germline values: CDR1 MDHEN, CDR2 SYDVKM. The CDR3 totals 16 residues. The V gene end was trimmed by 0 bases and the J gene end by 5 bases; junction bases not matched to a gene: 4. The CDR3, as DNA: TGTGCCAGCAGTTTATGGGTAGCGGGAGGTGACAATGAGCAGTTCTTC. Translating it yields CASSLWVAGGDNEQFF.